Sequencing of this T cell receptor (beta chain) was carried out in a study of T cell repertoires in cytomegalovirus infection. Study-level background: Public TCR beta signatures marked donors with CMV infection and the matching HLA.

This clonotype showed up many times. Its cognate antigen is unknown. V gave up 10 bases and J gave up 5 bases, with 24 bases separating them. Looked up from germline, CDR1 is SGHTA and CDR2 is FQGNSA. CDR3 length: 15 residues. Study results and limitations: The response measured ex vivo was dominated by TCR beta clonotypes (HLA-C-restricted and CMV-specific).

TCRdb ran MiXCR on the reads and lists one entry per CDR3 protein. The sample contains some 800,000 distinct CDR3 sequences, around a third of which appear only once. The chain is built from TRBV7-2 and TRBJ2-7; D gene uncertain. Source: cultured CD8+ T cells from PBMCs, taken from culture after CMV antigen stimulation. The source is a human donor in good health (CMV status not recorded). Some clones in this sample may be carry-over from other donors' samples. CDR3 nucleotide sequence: TGTGCCAACCCCAGTCGGCCCTGGGTGAGCGACGAGCAGTACGTC. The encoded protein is CANPSRPWVSDEQYV.